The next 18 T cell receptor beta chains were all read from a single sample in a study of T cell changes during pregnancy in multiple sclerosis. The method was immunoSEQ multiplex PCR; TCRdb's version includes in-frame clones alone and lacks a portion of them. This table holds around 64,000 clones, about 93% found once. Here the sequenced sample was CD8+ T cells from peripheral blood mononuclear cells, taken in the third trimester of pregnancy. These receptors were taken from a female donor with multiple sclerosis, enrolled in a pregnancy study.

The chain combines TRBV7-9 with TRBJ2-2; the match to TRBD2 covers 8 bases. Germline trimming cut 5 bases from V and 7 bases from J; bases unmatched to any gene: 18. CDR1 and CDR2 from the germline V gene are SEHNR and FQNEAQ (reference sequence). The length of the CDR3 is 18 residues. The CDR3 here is CASSPMGTSSKASGELFF. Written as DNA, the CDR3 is TGTGCCAGCAGCCCTATGGGGACTAGTTCGAAAGCGAGCGGGGAGCTGTTTTTT.

The CDR3 loop is CAWRASGSFPGELFF. The CDR3 DNA reads as TGTGCCTGGAGGGCTAGCGGGAGTTTTCCCGGGGAGCTGTTTTTT. V is TRBV30 and J is TRBJ2-2; 10 nucleotides agree with TRBD2. J was trimmed by 6 bases and V by 3 bases; bases with no gene match: 7. The CDR3 runs 15 residues. Germline V gene data show CDR1 as GTSNPN and CDR2 as SVGIG (reference sequence).

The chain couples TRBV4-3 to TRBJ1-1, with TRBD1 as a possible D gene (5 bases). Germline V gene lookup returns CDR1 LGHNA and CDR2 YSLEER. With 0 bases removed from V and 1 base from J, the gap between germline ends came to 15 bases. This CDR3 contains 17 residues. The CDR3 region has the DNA TGCGCCAGCAGCCAAGATTTCGGGGGGTTATGGAACACTGAAGCTTTCTTT. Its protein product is CASSQDFGGLWNTEAFF.

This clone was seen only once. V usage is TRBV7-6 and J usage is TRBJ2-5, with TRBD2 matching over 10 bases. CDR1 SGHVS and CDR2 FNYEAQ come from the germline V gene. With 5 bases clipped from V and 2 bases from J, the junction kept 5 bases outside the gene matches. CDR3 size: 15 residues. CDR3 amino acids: CASSTYSGRQETQYF. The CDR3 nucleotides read TGTGCCAGCAGCACCTATAGCGGGAGGCAAGAGACCCAGTACTTC.

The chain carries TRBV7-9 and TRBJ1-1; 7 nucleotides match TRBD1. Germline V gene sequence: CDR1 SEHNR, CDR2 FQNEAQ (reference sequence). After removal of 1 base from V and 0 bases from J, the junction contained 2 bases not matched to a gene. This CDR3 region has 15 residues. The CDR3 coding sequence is TGTGCCAGCAGCTTAGGGGGACAGATGAACACTGAAGCTTTCTTT. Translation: CASSLGGQMNTEAFF.

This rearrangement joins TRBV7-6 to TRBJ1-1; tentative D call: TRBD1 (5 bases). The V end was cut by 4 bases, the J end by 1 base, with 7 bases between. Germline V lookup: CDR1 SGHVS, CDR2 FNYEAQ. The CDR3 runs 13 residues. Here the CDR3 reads CASSSGPNTEAFF. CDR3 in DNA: TGTGCCAGCAGCTCAGGGCCGAACACTGAAGCTTTCTTT.

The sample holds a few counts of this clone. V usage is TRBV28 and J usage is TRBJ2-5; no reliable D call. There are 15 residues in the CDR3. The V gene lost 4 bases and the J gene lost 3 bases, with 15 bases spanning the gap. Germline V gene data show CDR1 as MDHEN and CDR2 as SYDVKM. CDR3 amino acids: CASSSRRTVKETQYF. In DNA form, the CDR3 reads TGTGCCAGCAGTTCGCGTCGCACAGTTAAAGAGACCCAGTACTTC.

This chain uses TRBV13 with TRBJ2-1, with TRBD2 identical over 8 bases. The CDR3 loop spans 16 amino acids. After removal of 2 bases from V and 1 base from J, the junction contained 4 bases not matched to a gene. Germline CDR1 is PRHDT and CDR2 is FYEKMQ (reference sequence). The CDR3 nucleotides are TGTGCCAGCAGCTTAAAGCGGGAGAAGTCCTACAATGAGCAGTTCTTC. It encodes CASSLKREKSYNEQFF.

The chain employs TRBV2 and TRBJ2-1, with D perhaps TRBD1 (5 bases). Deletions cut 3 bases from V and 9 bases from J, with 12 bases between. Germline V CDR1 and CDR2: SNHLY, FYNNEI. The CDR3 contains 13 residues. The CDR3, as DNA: TGTGCCAGCAGTGAGGACCCTCAGGGTGAGCAGTTCTTC. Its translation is CASSEDPQGEQFF. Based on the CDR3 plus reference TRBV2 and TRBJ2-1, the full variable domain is EPEVTQTPSHQVTQMGQEVILRCVPISNHLYFYWYRQILGQKVEFLVSFYNNEISEKSEIFDDQFSVERPDGSNFTLKIRSTKLEDSAMYFCASSEDPQGEQFFGPGTRLTVL.

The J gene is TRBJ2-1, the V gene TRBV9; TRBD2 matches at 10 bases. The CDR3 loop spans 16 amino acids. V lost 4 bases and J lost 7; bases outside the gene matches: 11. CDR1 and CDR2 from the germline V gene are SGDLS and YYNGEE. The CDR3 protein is CASSLSQREGRNEQFF. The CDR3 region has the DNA TGTGCCAGCAGCCTTAGTCAGCGGGAGGGCCGTAATGAGCAGTTCTTC.

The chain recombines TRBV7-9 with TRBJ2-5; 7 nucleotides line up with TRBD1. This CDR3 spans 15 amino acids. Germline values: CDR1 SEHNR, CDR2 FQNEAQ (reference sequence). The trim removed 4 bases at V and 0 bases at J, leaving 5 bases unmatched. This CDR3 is CASSSGRGYQETQYF. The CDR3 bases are TGTGCCAGCAGCTCAGGCAGGGGGTACCAAGAGACCCAGTACTTC.

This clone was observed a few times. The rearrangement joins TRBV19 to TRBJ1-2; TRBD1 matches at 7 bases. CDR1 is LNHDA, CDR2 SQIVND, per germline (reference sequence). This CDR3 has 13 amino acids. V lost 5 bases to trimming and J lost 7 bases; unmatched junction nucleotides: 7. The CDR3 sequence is CASSPRPGGGYTF. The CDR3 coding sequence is TGTGCCAGTAGTCCTCGGCCAGGGGGTGGCTACACCTTC.

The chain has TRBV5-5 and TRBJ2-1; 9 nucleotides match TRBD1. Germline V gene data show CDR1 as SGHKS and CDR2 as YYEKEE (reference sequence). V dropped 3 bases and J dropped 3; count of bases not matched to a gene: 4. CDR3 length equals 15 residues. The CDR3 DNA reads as TGTGCCAGCAGCTGGGGGACAGGGTTCTACAATGAGCAGTTCTTC. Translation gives CASSWGTGFYNEQFF.

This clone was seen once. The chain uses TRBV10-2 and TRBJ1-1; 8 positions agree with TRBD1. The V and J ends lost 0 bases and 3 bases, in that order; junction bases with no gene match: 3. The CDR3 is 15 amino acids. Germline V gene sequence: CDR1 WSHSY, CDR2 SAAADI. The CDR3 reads CASSESTGEDTEAFF. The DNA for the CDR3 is TGCGCCAGCAGTGAGTCGACAGGGGAGGACACTGAAGCTTTCTTT.

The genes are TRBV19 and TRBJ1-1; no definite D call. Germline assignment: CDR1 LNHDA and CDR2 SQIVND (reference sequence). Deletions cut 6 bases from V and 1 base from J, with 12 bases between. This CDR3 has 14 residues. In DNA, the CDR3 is TGTGCCAGTAGGACCGGGGAGGGGAACACTGAAGCTTTCTTT. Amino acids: CASRTGEGNTEAFF.

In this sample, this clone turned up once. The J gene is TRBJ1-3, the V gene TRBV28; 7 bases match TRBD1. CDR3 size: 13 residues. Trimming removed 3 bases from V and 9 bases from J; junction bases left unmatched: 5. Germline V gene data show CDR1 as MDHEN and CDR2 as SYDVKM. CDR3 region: CASSFEGAGTIYF. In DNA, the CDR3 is TGTGCCAGCAGTTTCGAGGGGGCCGGCACCATATATTTT.

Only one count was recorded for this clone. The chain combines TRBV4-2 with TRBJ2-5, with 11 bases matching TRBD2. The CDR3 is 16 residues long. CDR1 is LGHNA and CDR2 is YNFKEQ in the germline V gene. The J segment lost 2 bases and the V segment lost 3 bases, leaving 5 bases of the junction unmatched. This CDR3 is CASSQRLAGTQETQYF. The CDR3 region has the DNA TGTGCCAGCAGCCAGCGACTAGCGGGGACTCAAGAGACCCAGTACTTC.

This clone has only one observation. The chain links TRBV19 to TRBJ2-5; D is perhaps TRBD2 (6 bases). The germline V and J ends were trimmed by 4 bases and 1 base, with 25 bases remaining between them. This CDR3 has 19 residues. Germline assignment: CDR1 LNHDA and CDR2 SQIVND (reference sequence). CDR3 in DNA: TGTGCCAGTAGTACTTATGGAGGGTTTCAGGGAGGCCCCCAAGAGACCCAGTACTTC. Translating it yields CASSTYGGFQGGPQETQYF.